This T cell receptor (beta chain) was captured in a study of blood T cell repertoires in COVID-19 (dated by TCRdb to 2019 to 2021). Some background on the complete study: Collaborator samples came from the United States, Italy and Spain and covered acute and convalescent phases of COVID-19. The prospective study material was composed of cDNA or gDNA derived from T cells, B-cell-depleted T cells, or PBMCs. The dataset comprised deeply sampled blood TCRbeta repertoires from subjects exposed to, actively infected with, or recovered from COVID-19. A freely available public database, intended as a resource for researchers studying the immune response to SARS-CoV-2, is where the repertoires were released. The samples were drawn from two sources: the first 160 participants of the ongoing ImmuneRACE study, and 950 to 1,500 subjects contributed by 6 global collaborators. A de-identified subject ID, COVID-19 status, age in years and sex were almost always included in the sample metadata. Where available, HLA class I and class II types were taken from metadata supplied by the sample provider and were not determined by assay-based typing. Points the paper makes about the study in general: The quantity of clinical and demographic metadata differed by source and by participant and was supplied without curation.

TCRbeta CDR3 regions were amplified from genomic DNA by means of the immunoSEQ Assay, a bias-controlled multiplex PCR. The study's processing was this. Within the assay, amplification of reference gene primers was used to estimate how many nucleated cells each sample contained. Sequence reads were collapsed and filtered to measure the absolute abundance of every unique TCRbeta CDR3 rearrangement. Productive Simpson clonality was computed per sample as the square root of Simpson's diversity index over productive rearrangements. The clones in this table, taken by TCRdb from immuneACCESS, are in-frame only. Not every clone is retained; where verified, under half of the shortfall comes from an unresolved V gene, and the cause of the rest is unknown. That table supplies the V and J calls and clone size; D and trimming were determined from the DNA. The sample records roughly 190,000 clones, around nine tenths of which are singletons. The top ten constitute approximately 0.5% of the sample.

For this clone: What antigen it recognizes has not been identified. The input lacks base qualities; no much larger clone sits a single base away.

Collaborating institutions collected whole blood in K2EDTA tubes following their own protocols. For TCRbeta analysis, collaborator samples were shipped as frozen whole blood, as isolated PBMCs, or as DNA extracted from either sample type. The trim is 3 bases for V and 1 base for J, with a gap of 9 bases between the germline ends. CDR1 SGHTA and CDR2 FQGNSA were looked up in the germline V gene. Inclusive of the bounding cysteine and phenylalanine, the CDR3 is 15 residues long. Solely the CDR3 DNA is kept, with 45 bases framed from the first base. The chain is made from TRBV7-2 and TRBJ2-2; a confident D gene designation cannot be given. The sample consisted of peripheral blood. The clonotype originates from a man aged 45-65 years with acute or convalescent COVID-19. This receptor has the CDR3 CASSLELRNTGELFF. The DNA sequence is given as TGTGCCAGCAGCTTGGAACTAAGGAACACCGGGGAGCTGTTTTTT.